This T cell receptor (beta chain) was recovered during a study of blood T cell repertoires in COVID-19. Study information: The samples span acute and convalescent COVID-19 from the United States, Italy and Spain. PBMCs, B-cell-depleted T cells, or T cells were the source of the cDNA or gDNA that made up the material.

This CDR3 spans 15 amino acids. Germline V CDR1 and CDR2: MGHDK, SYGVNS. V shed 5 bases and J shed 4 bases, with 17 bases lying between them. One Seattle source followed patients from active infection through their disease course. As handled by the study authors: Nucleated cell counts were estimated from reference gene primer amplification. Libraries were prepared by immunoSEQ multiplex PCR; TCRdb keeps only in-frame clonotypes and omits some of them. The V and J calls and the clone size are those of that table, but D and trimming were determined from the DNA. The profile covers fewer than 85,000 clones, with 77% appearing a single time and 2% to 2.5% taken by the ten largest.

The sample comprised peripheral blood. This sequence originates from a man aged 65 to 85 with COVID-19, enrolled during active disease. J is TRBJ1-1 and V is TRBV25-1; the D gene is possibly TRBD1 (5 bases). CDR3 bases: TGTGCCAGCAGTCCGCGACTGGGGGGGGGCACTGAAGCTTTCTTT. Translated: CASSPRLGGGTEAFF.